The count of the clone carrying this T cell receptor beta chain is one. Its target is not known. The junction differs from germline at one of its ends, possibly a read error. Ahead of DNA extraction, samples held roughly 0.95-11 million cryopreserved PBMC each. The data were taken from a study of long-term antiretroviral therapy in people with HIV. Germline V gives CDR1 SSHAT, CDR2 FNYEAQ (reference sequence). This CDR3 has 16 amino acids. General study findings and limits: The study collected no data on ART adherence, viral resistance or therapy changes.

The run of the v3.0 immunoSEQ assay was at survey level. The data were produced by immunoSEQ multiplex PCR, yet TCRdb's version contains in-frame clones alone and is incomplete. This table holds about 28,000 clones, roughly 93% found once. This TCR derives from a man aged 35 to 55 with HIV. The chain carries TRBV7-7 and TRBJ2-2; TRBD2 matches 10 bases. The source material was unsorted PBMCs, sampled 6.2 years after starting antiretroviral therapy. The CDR3, as DNA: TGTGCTAGCAGCTCGGGACTAGCGTTCGGTTTAGGGGAGCTGTTTTTT. It translates to CASSSGLAFGLGELFF.